A single sample gave rise to the 20 T cell receptor beta chains below, sequenced in a study of blood T cell repertoires in COVID-19. Produced via immunoSEQ multiplex PCR; TCRdb's table is partial and in-frame only. Of roughly 92,000 clones listed, 90% are singletons. What was sequenced was peripheral blood. All receptors derive from a woman of 80 years or more with active or convalescent COVID-19.

In its sample, this clone was seen a few times. The chain carries TRBV7-9 and TRBJ1-5; 8 bases agree with TRBD1. V was clipped by 6 bases and J by 6 bases; unmatched bases: 13. This CDR3 has 16 residues. Germline CDR1 SEHNR, CDR2 FQNEAQ (reference sequence). This CDR3 reads CASSTTTQGAGQPQHF. Here the CDR3 DNA reads TGTGCCAGCAGTACCACGACTCAGGGGGCAGGTCAGCCCCAGCATTTT.

This rearrangement joins TRBV7-2 to TRBJ1-6; 8 bases align to TRBD1. This CDR3 region has 15 residues. Germline CDR1 and CDR2: SGHTA and FQGNSA. With V trimmed by 1 base and J by 8 bases, 4 bases remained unmatched. CDR3 bases: TGTGCCAGCAGCTTAGTAGGACAGGGACATTCACCCCTCCACTTT. Its translation: CASSLVGQGHSPLHF.

The chain recombines TRBV4-1 with TRBJ1-5; D is possibly TRBD1 (5 bases). Trimming left V 0 bases short and J 9 bases short, with 18 bases between. The V gene's germline CDR1 is MGHRA and CDR2 YSYEKL. The CDR3 has 16 residues. CDR3 residues: CASSQDHWGDRPPQHF. The CDR3 nucleotides are TGCGCCAGCAGCCAAGATCATTGGGGGGATCGGCCGCCCCAGCATTTT.

The CDR3 nucleotides read TGTGCCAGCAGTGAAGGATCCGGTCCAGATACGCAGTATTTT. Translating it yields CASSEGSGPDTQYF. The gene calls are TRBV2 and TRBJ2-3; D is undetermined. Germline V CDR1 and CDR2: SNHLY, FYNNEI. The CDR3 spans 14 residues. Trimming removed 1 base at V and 4 bases at J, with 9 bases between.

This clone was counted a single time. V is TRBV19 and J is TRBJ1-1, with 8 bases that match TRBD1. This CDR3 has 15 residues. V was clipped by 2 bases and J by 0 bases; unmatched bases: 2. The germline CDR1 and CDR2 sequences are LNHDA and SQIVND (reference sequence). CDR3 sequence reads: CASSIPGQVNTEAFF. The DNA for the CDR3 is TGTGCCAGTAGTATACCGGGACAGGTGAACACTGAAGCTTTCTTT. Based on the CDR3 plus reference TRBV19 and TRBJ1-1, the full variable domain is DGGITQSPKYLFRKEGQNVTLSCEQNLNHDAMYWYRQDPGQGLRLIYYSQIVNDFQKGDIAEGYSVSREKKESFPLTVTSAQKNPTAFYLCASSIPGQVNTEAFFGQGTRLTVV.

The gene calls are TRBV28 and TRBJ1-6; possibly TRBD1 for D (5 bases). CDR1 is MDHEN, CDR2 SYDVKM, per germline. This CDR3 has 16 amino acids. Between the trimmed V and J ends, which lost 3 bases and 4 bases, there was a span of 13 bases. CDR3 in amino acids: CASSFGQGLYNSPLHF. CDR3 bases: TGTGCCAGCAGTTTTGGGCAGGGCCTTTATAATTCACCCCTCCACTTT.

The genes are TRBV5-6 and TRBJ2-1; 10 nucleotides line up with TRBD2. Looked up from germline, CDR1 is SGHDT and CDR2 is YYEEEE. The ends lost 0 bases at V and 6 bases at J; junction bases unmatched: 6. This CDR3 region has 16 residues. The CDR3 nucleotides read TGTGCCAGCAGCTTGGCTAGCGGGAGTTTTTCCAATGAGCAGTTCTTC. It codes for CASSLASGSFSNEQFF.

J is TRBJ1-3 and V is TRBV19; D ambiguous. V dropped 6 bases and J dropped 0 bases, with 18 bases sitting between them. The germline CDR1 and CDR2 sequences are LNHDA and SQIVND (reference sequence). The CDR3 has 17 amino acids. CDR3 bases: TGTGCCAGTAGCTTTTTGAGCCAAAGACTCTCTGGAAACACCATATATTTT. Its translation: CASSFLSQRLSGNTIYF. The complete variable domain, with remaining parts taken from reference TRBV19 and TRBJ1-3, reads DGGITQSPKYLFRKEGQNVTLSCEQNLNHDAMYWYRQDPGQGLRLIYYSQIVNDFQKGDIAEGYSVSREKKESFPLTVTSAQKNPTAFYLCASSFLSQRLSGNTIYFGEGSWLTVV.

The J gene is TRBJ2-7, the V gene TRBV7-3; the D gene is possibly TRBD2 (6 bases). Trimming left V 0 bases short and J 2 bases short, with 11 bases between. CDR3 size: 15 residues. Germline lookup yields CDR1 SGHTA and CDR2 FQGTGA. The CDR3 nucleotides are TGTGCCAGCAGCTTAACTGGGGGAGGCCCCTACGAGCAGTACTTC. Translated, it gives CASSLTGGGPYEQYF.

The CDR3 here is CASSVAGGSSYGYTF. The CDR3 DNA reads TGTGCCAGCAGCGTAGCAGGGGGTTCTAGCTATGGCTACACCTTC. The V gene is TRBV9, the J gene TRBJ1-2; TRBD1 aligns across 7 bases. CDR1 is SGDLS, CDR2 YYNGEE, per germline. The V gene end was trimmed by 0 bases and the J gene end by 4 bases; junction bases not matched to a gene: 6. The CDR3 has 15 residues.

This chain uses TRBV2 with TRBJ2-1; 7 positions match TRBD1. Trimming removed 6 bases from V and 3 bases from J; junction bases left unmatched: 5. CDR1 and CDR2 (germline): SNHLY, FYNNEI. The length of the CDR3 is 14 residues. The DNA of the CDR3 is TGTGCCAGCAGGAGACAGGGATTCTACAATGAGCAGTTCTTC. Translating gives CASRRQGFYNEQFF.

This chain connects TRBV7-2 to TRBJ2-1; 8 nucleotides align to TRBD1. V was clipped by 1 base and J by 4 bases; unmatched bases: 6. This CDR3 comprises 16 residues. Germline V gene data show CDR1 as SGHTA and CDR2 as FQGNSA. The CDR3, as DNA: TGTGCCAGCAGCTTAGACCGACAGGGGCGTTACAATGAGCAGTTCTTC. Its translation is CASSLDRQGRYNEQFF.

V gene TRBV7-9 combines with J gene TRBJ1-2; no definite D call. V lost 5 bases to trimming and J lost 8 bases, with 18 bases between them. The CDR3 extends over 14 amino acids. CDR1 is SEHNR and CDR2 is FQNEAQ in the germline V gene (reference sequence). The CDR3 loop is CASSRLLPNRGYTF. CDR3 coding DNA: TGTGCCAGCAGCCGCCTTCTGCCTAACCGGGGCTACACCTTC. The whole variable domain, remainder taken from reference TRBV7-9 and TRBJ1-2, is DTGVSQNPRHKITKRGQNVTFRCDPISEHNRLYWYRQTLGQGPEFLTYFQNEAQLEKSRLLSDRFSAERPKGSFSTLEIQRTEQGDSAMYLCASSRLLPNRGYTFGSGTRLTVV.

V usage is TRBV4-1 and J usage is TRBJ2-3; D uncertain. This CDR3 has 14 amino acids. Germline CDR1 is MGHRA and CDR2 is YSYEKL. With 3 bases removed from V and 0 bases from J, the gap between germline ends came to 7 bases. The CDR3 nucleotides read TGCGCCAGCAGCCACTCCCTGAGCACAGATACGCAGTATTTT. This gives the protein CASSHSLSTDTQYF.

The chain uses TRBV5-4 and TRBJ1-1, with 10 nucleotides matching TRBD1. Losses at the gene ends were 0 bases for V and 1 base for J; bases not matched to a gene: 6. Germline values: CDR1 SGHNT, CDR2 YYREEE (reference sequence). The CDR3 consists of 17 residues. The CDR3 coding sequence is TGTGCCAGCAGCTTGGAAGGGACAGGGGTTAGGAACACTGAAGCTTTCTTT. It is translated as CASSLEGTGVRNTEAFF.

This clone occurred a few times. The V gene is TRBV7-2, the J gene TRBJ2-1; TRBD2 aligns across 9 bases. This CDR3 spans 15 amino acids. Per the germline V gene, CDR1 is SGHTA and CDR2 is FQGNSA. V lost 7 bases and J lost 3; bases outside the gene matches: 7. The CDR3 sequence: CASTKLAGFYNEQFF. CDR3 nucleotides: TGTGCCAGCACCAAACTAGCGGGCTTCTACAATGAGCAGTTCTTC.

The chain recombines TRBV3-1 (or the pseudogene TRBV3-2) with TRBJ1-5; perhaps TRBD1 as D (5 bases). CDR3 length: 14 residues. CDR1 is LGHDT, CDR2 YNNKEL, per germline (reference sequence). Trimming took 3 bases from V and 3 from J, leaving 9 bases between them. The DNA for the CDR3 is TGTGCCAGCAGCCAGGGGCAGATCAATCAGCCCCAGCATTTT. This sequence encodes CASSQGQINQPQHF.

This rearrangement joins TRBV28 to TRBJ1-1; D is perhaps TRBD1 (5 bases). The V end was cut by 3 bases, the J end by 1 base, with 18 bases between. The germline CDR1 and CDR2 sequences are MDHEN and SYDVKM. The CDR3 consists of 17 residues. CDR3 sequence (DNA): TGTGCCAGCAGTTTCGGCTCCCCCAACAGGAAGAACACTGAAGCTTTCTTT. Translated: CASSFGSPNRKNTEAFF.

The V gene is TRBV9, the J gene TRBJ2-7, with 11 bases aligning to TRBD2. Trimming removed 3 bases from V and 0 bases from J; junction bases left unmatched: 8. The germline gives CDR1 SGDLS, CDR2 YYNGEE. The CDR3 contains 17 residues. CDR3 amino acids: CASSARSGLAGSYEQYF. CDR3 bases: TGTGCCAGCAGCGCCCGAAGCGGACTAGCGGGCTCCTACGAGCAGTACTTC.

V is TRBV19 and J is TRBJ1-2; TRBD1 might be the D (5 bases). CDR1 is LNHDA, CDR2 SQIVND, per germline (reference sequence). With 2 bases removed from V and 4 bases from J, the gap between germline ends came to 17 bases. The CDR3 covers 16 residues. The CDR3 DNA sequence: TGTGCCAGTAGTATAAGGTCGGGGGACTTATCCTATGGCTACACCTTC. It codes for CASSIRSGDLSYGYTF.